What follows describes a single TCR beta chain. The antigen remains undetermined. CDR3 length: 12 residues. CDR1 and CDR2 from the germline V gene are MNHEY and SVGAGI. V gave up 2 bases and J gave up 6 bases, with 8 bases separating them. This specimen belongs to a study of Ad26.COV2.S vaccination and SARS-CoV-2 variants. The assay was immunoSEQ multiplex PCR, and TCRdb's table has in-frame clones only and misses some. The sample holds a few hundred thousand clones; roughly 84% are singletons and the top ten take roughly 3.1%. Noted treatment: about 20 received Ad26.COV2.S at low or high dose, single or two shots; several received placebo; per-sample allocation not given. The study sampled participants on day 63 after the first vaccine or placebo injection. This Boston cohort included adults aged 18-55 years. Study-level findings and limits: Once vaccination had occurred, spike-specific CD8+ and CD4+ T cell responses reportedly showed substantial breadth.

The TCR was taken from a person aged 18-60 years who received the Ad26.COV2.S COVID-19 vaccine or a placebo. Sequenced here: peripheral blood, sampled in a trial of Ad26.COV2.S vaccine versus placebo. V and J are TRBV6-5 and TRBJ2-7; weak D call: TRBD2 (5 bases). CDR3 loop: CASSYRGLEQYF. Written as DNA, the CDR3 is TGTGCCAGCAGTTACCGCGGGCTCGAGCAGTACTTC.